This T cell receptor beta chain was profiled in a study of blood T cells in healthy people across ages. Overall study results and limits: Long-lived donors carried more naive CD4+ cells and greater diversity than aged donors. Unknown CMV status may confound age-related changes in expanded clones.

A second PCR of roughly 7 to 11 cycles used a sample-barcoded 5' primer and a J-beta primer mix. Tagging of each cDNA molecule was performed by a template-switch adaptor with 12 random nucleotides. TCRdb re-called the 5' RACE reads through MiXCR, storing one row per CDR3 protein. This table holds roughly 1,300,000 distinct CDR3 sequences, approximately 63% found once. This clonotype was counted only a few times. As yet, its antigen is unknown. With V trimmed by 5 bases and J by 7 bases, 8 bases remained unmatched. The CDR3 has 14 residues. Germline CDR1 and CDR2: SGHVS and FNYEAQ. Material for sequencing was blood. The chain employs TRBV7-6 and TRBJ1-5; 7 nucleotides agree with TRBD1. This sequence originates from a man aged 18 to 29 in good health. CDR3 amino acids: CASSPQGFNQPQHF. The DNA for the CDR3 is TGTGCCAGCAGCCCACAGGGGTTCAACCAGCCCCAGCATTTT.